A single sample is the source of the 20 T cell receptor beta chains below, sequenced in a study of CXCR3-negative and CXCR3-positive naive CD8 T cells. TRB cDNA libraries were made by UMI-labeled 5' RACE. Using the 5' RACE reads, TCRdb records one entry per CDR3 protein without DNA. The sample holds tens of thousands of distinct CDR3 sequences. The material sequenced was memory CD8+ T cells from blood. These receptors all come from a human donor in good health. Some clones in this sample may be carry-over from other donors' samples.

V and J are TRBV20-1 and TRBJ2-2; TCRdb proposes TRBD2, but this gene call is untestable without DNA. From germline, CDR1 is DFQATT and CDR2 SNEGSKA (reference sequence). The CDR3 is 15 amino acids. The CDR3 sequence is CSARVGSGDTGELFF.

V usage is TRBV7-9 and J usage is TRBJ2-1. CDR1 is SEHNR, CDR2 FQNEAQ, per germline (reference sequence). The CDR3 has 15 residues. The CDR3 protein is CASSHPMDSHNEQFF.

This sequence joins TRBV9 and TRBJ1-1; there is no DNA to check the TCRdb D call of TRBD1. The germline CDR1 and CDR2 sequences are SGDLS and YYNGEE. This CDR3 has 14 residues. This CDR3 is CASSRYRDSAEAFF.

The chain carries TRBV20-1 and TRBJ1-5. CDR1 is DFQATT, CDR2 SNEGSKA, per germline (reference sequence). This CDR3 has 15 residues. CDR3 loop: CSATSQWDLNQPQHF.

The V and J genes are TRBV5-1 and TRBJ2-7. Germline CDR1 SGHRS, CDR2 YFSETQ. This CDR3 region has 15 residues. The CDR3 protein is CASSSNLRGSYEQYF.

The chain uses TRBV4-1 and TRBJ1-1; no DNA is available, so the TRBD1 call from TCRdb remains unchecked. The V gene's germline CDR1 is MGHRA and CDR2 YSYEKL. There are 16 residues in the CDR3. This chain's CDR3 is CASRTQGKGMNTEAFF.

The V gene is TRBV12-3 or TRBV12-4, the J gene TRBJ2-3; with no DNA, the TCRdb D assignment of TRBD1 cannot be verified. This CDR3 spans 14 amino acids. CDR3 protein: CASTSGTITDTQYF.

The chain carries TRBV20-1 and TRBJ2-7. The CDR3 is 11 residues long. Germline values: CDR1 DFQATT, CDR2 SNEGSKA (reference sequence). CDR3 region: CSAGKRNEQYF.

By frequency, this clonotype is medium-sized. This chain uses TRBV7-9 with TRBJ1-2. CDR1 is SEHNR, CDR2 FQNEAQ, per germline (reference sequence). This CDR3 has 15 amino acids. CDR3 sequence reads: CASSLAADFHYGYTF.

V is TRBV7-2 and J is TRBJ2-3. This CDR3 is 12 amino acids long. Germline V CDR1 and CDR2: SGHTA, FQGNSA. CDR3: CASSWLLDTQYF.

The chain links TRBV7-9 to TRBJ2-7; TCRdb outputs TRBD1, but without DNA this stays unchecked. The CDR3 totals 15 residues. CDR1 and CDR2 (germline): SEHNR, FQNEAQ (reference sequence). CDR3 region: CASNFSGTVSYEQYF.

The chain is built from TRBV12-3 or TRBV12-4 and TRBJ2-7; there is no DNA to check the TCRdb D call of TRBD1. The CDR3 runs to 12 residues. The CDR3 loop reads CASSFRAGEQYF.

This chain connects TRBV27 to TRBJ2-7; the D call from TCRdb, TRBD2, cannot be confirmed without DNA. Germline lookup yields CDR1 MNHEY and CDR2 SMNVEV (reference sequence). The CDR3 spans 14 residues. The CDR3 loop is CASSLYAGAYEQYF.

The J gene is TRBJ2-2, the V gene TRBV4-2; the TCRdb D gene call, TRBD2, has no DNA to confirm it. CDR1 and CDR2 from the germline V gene are LGHNA and YNFKEQ. The length of the CDR3 is 17 residues. This CDR3 reads CASSQDPGGVNTGELFF.

The rearrangement joins TRBV4-2 to TRBJ2-1; TCRdb indicates TRBD2, and absent DNA this call remains unverified. Germline CDR1 LGHNA, CDR2 YNFKEQ. This CDR3 has 17 residues. This CDR3 is CASSQILASGGGNEQFF.

The V call is TRBV4-3, the J call TRBJ2-4. The CDR3 loop spans 15 amino acids. The V gene's germline CDR1 is LGHNA and CDR2 YSLEER. The CDR3 loop reads CASSQDFNRKNIQYF.

This sequence joins TRBV12-3 or TRBV12-4 and TRBJ2-1; TCRdb reports TRBD1, a call that lacks DNA to check it against. This CDR3 spans 15 amino acids. The CDR3 spells CASSPPGILYNEQFF.

The chain employs TRBV29-1 and TRBJ2-5; checking the TCRdb D call of TRBD1 is not possible without DNA. Germline V gene data show CDR1 as SQVTM and CDR2 as ANQGSEA. The CDR3 is 12 amino acids. The CDR3 spells CSVQADQETQYF.

V and J are TRBV28 and TRBJ2-1; TCRdb proposes TRBD2, but this gene call is untestable without DNA. The CDR3 loop spans 14 amino acids. In germline, CDR1 is MDHEN, CDR2 SYDVKM. The CDR3 reads CASSSGTFHNEQFF.

The chain couples TRBV29-1 to TRBJ2-7; as DNA is missing, the TRBD1 call by TCRdb cannot be tested. CDR3 length equals 11 residues. Looked up from germline, CDR1 is SQVTM and CDR2 is ANQGSEA. The CDR3 protein is CSVERGTWQYF.